The 14 T cell receptor beta chains reported below all come from one sample, sequenced in a study of T cell responses to AZD1222 COVID-19 vaccine (dated by TCRdb to the early 2020s). The time point label here, explained by the study, means: baseline before first vaccination. Library method: the immunoSEQ multiplex PCR assay. Held by TCRdb, this immuneACCESS table contains in-frame sequences only and omits some clones. Under half of the omission traces to an unresolved V gene where checked; the cause of the rest is unknown. The sample yields approximately 120,000 clones; more than 70% were counted once. In total, the top ten clones hold about 1.6% of the sample. The starting material was peripheral blood, obtained on day 0 of AZD1222 vaccination. The receptors originated from an adult in good health.

This chain links TRBV4-3 with TRBJ2-1; 14 bases match TRBD2. Trimming removed 2 bases from V and 5 bases from J; junction bases left unmatched: 5. Germline-derived CDR1 and CDR2 are LGHNA and YSLEER. This CDR3 has 17 residues. The CDR3 DNA reads TGCGCCAGCAGCCAACGGACTAGCGGGAGGCTGAACAATGAGCAGTTCTTC. The encoded protein is CASSQRTSGRLNNEQFF.

V is TRBV19 and J is TRBJ1-1; the D is unclear. V was clipped by 0 bases and J by 8 bases, with 7 bases between them. CDR3 length equals 12 residues. The germline V gene encodes CDR1 LNHDA and CDR2 SQIVND (reference sequence). This chain's CDR3 is CASSIDPREAFF. CDR3 sequence (DNA): TGTGCCAGTAGTATAGATCCCAGGGAAGCTTTCTTT.

V usage is TRBV6-5 and J usage is TRBJ1-2, with 9 nucleotides matching TRBD1. This CDR3 has 14 amino acids. V lost 6 bases, J lost 8 bases, and 10 bases stayed unmatched. Germline-derived CDR1 and CDR2 are MNHEY and SVGAGI. The CDR3 DNA reads TGTGCCAGCAGGCCACTACAGGGGGCGAGAGGCTACACCTTC. The encoded protein is CASRPLQGARGYTF.

This chain joins TRBV27 and TRBJ2-7, with 11 bases identical to TRBD2. Unmatched junction bases numbered 4, after V lost 6 bases and J lost 0 bases. The CDR3 covers 15 residues. Germline CDR1 MNHEY, CDR2 SMNVEV (reference sequence). The DNA of the CDR3 is TGTGCCAGCAGCCCCCTAGCGGGGGGCTCCTACGAGCAGTACTTC. Its protein is CASSPLAGGSYEQYF.

This clone appeared once. This chain uses TRBV6-1 with TRBJ2-7, with a possible D match to TRBD2 (6 bases). CDR3 length equals 15 residues. Germline V CDR1 and CDR2: MNHNS, SASEGT. Trimming shortened V by 3 bases and J by 6 bases, and 18 bases separated the two germline ends. CDR3 DNA: TGTGCCAGCAGTGAGATAGGGCGGGAAAAGGGCGAGCAGTACTTC. Translation gives CASSEIGREKGEQYF.

The chain uses TRBV3-1 (or the pseudogene TRBV3-2) and TRBJ1-2, with 8 bases lining up with TRBD1. This CDR3 region has 16 residues. J gave up 2 bases and V 3 bases, and 8 bases lay outside the gene matches. CDR1 is LGHDT and CDR2 is YNNKEL in the germline V gene (reference sequence). Written as DNA, the CDR3 is TGTGCCAGCAGCCAGGACTGGACAGGGAGGAACTATGGCTACACCTTC. Encoded protein: CASSQDWTGRNYGYTF.

The chain couples TRBV5-4 to TRBJ1-1; possibly TRBD1 for D (6 bases). The germline V and J ends were trimmed by 4 bases and 0 bases, with 16 bases remaining between them. Germline V gene sequence: CDR1 SGHNT, CDR2 YYREEE (reference sequence). CDR3 size: 16 residues. The CDR3 sequence is CASSGGTLMMNTEAFF. CDR3 DNA: TGTGCCAGCAGCGGCGGGACACTGATGATGAACACTGAAGCTTTCTTT.

The chain carries TRBV5-6 and TRBJ2-3, with 8 bases aligning to TRBD2. This CDR3 has 16 amino acids. J gave up 8 bases and V 0 bases, and 11 bases lay outside the gene matches. Germline V gene lookup returns CDR1 SGHDT and CDR2 YYEEEE. CDR3 protein: CASSLGTSGDMGTQYF. As DNA, the CDR3 is TGTGCCAGCAGCTTGGGTACTAGCGGAGATATGGGTACGCAGTATTTT. Combining the CDR3 with reference TRBV5-6 and TRBJ2-3 gives the whole variable domain DAGVTQSPTHLIKTRGQQVTLRCSPKSGHDTVSWYQQALGQGPQFIFQYYEEEERQRGNFPDRFSGHQFPNYSSELNVNALLLGDSALYLCASSLGTSGDMGTQYFGPGTRLTVL.

The chain couples TRBV28 to TRBJ2-7; D call uncertain. The CDR3 is 15 residues long. CDR1 MDHEN and CDR2 SYDVKM come from the germline V gene. Between the trimmed V and J ends, which lost 3 bases and 0 bases, there was a span of 12 bases. CDR3 region: CASSFAAFSSYEQYF. As DNA, the CDR3 is TGTGCCAGCAGTTTTGCTGCATTCAGCTCCTACGAGCAGTACTTC.

The chain couples TRBV27 to TRBJ1-1; the D gene is possibly TRBD1 (5 bases). Germline CDR1 reads MNHEY; CDR2 reads SMNVEV (reference sequence). The CDR3 contains 14 residues. Between the trimmed V and J ends, which lost 2 bases and 4 bases, there was a span of 11 bases. DNA of the CDR3: TGTGCCAGCAGTTTACGGGGGTGGGGCACTGAAGCTTTCTTT. Protein product: CASSLRGWGTEAFF.

Turning to this clone: The same CDR3 also results from other DNA sequences found in this sample. J is TRBJ1-1 and V is TRBV27; D unclear. The CDR3 runs to 13 residues. Germline V gene data show CDR1 as MNHEY and CDR2 as SMNVEV (reference sequence). Trimming removed 3 bases from V and 1 base from J, with 6 bases in between. The DNA for the CDR3 is TGTGCCAGCAGTTTTACGGGGAACACTGAAGCTTTCTTT. Translated: CASSFTGNTEAFF.

The chain combines TRBV10-1 with TRBJ2-7; maybe TRBD1 (5 bases). Trimming took 3 bases from V and 0 from J, leaving 12 bases between them. Germline V gives CDR1 WNHNN, CDR2 SYGVQD (reference sequence). This CDR3 is built from 15 residues. This CDR3 reads CASSDLDGASYEQYF. The DNA for the CDR3 is TGCGCCAGCAGTGACCTCGATGGGGCCTCCTACGAGCAGTACTTC.

The genes are TRBV19 and TRBJ1-2, with TRBD1 matching 7 bases. Germline assignment: CDR1 LNHDA and CDR2 SQIVND (reference sequence). Trimming took 3 bases from V and 6 from J; bases not matched to a gene: 10. The CDR3 extends over 15 amino acids. In DNA, the CDR3 is TGTGCCAGTAGTATCGGCAGCGGGACAGAAGATGGCTACACCTTC. Its translation: CASSIGSGTEDGYTF.

V usage is TRBV11-3 and J usage is TRBJ2-5; no definite D call. Germline assignment: CDR1 SGHNT and CDR2 YENEEA. Trimming removed 1 base from V and 5 bases from J, with 14 bases in between. The CDR3 sequence is 15 residues long. The CDR3 DNA sequence: TGTGCCAGCAGCTTAGTACACGCAGCGAGGGAGACCCAGTACTTC. Its protein product is CASSLVHAARETQYF.